This is a list of T cell receptor beta chains from one sample in a study of cytomegalovirus exposure and HLA in healthy donors. The assay was immunoSEQ multiplex PCR, and TCRdb's table has in-frame clones only and misses some. This table has around 250,000 clones, 85% to 90% appearing once. The sample comprised PBMCs. All receptors come from a woman in her late teens or twenties in good health and CMV-seronegative. CDR3s leave out the opening cysteine and the closing phenylalanine or tryptophan.

J: TRBJ2-1
V: TRBV29-1
CDR3: SVGFSQGVPHNEQF

J: TRBJ1-1
V: TRBV4-1
CDR3: ASSWIRGSTEAF

J: TRBJ2-7
V: TRBV5-5
CDR3: ASSLAPRLETYEQY

J: TRBJ1-3
V: TRBV27
CDR3: ASSKQSSAGNTIY

J: TRBJ2-1
V: TRBV19
CDR3: ASSILLGPEQF

J: TRBJ1-1
V: TRBV15
CDR3: ATSSLRGIEAF

J: TRBJ1-1
V: TRBV7-9
CDR3: ASSLERVNTEAF

J: TRBJ2-1
V: TRBV7-6
CDR3: ASSLGQGTYNEQF

J: TRBJ2-5
V: TRBV18
CDR3: ASSPVEGGQETQY

J: TRBJ2-3
V: TRBV19
CDR3: ASSKSKRGFTDTQY

J: TRBJ2-3
V: TRBV14
CDR3: ASSHRLSDSSTDTQY

J: TRBJ1-5
V: TRBV30
CDR3: AWSLGGQPQH

J: TRBJ2-5
V: TRBV11-2
CDR3: ASSLERFQETQY

J: TRBJ1-4
V: TRBV28
CDR3: ASSSQGRVEKLF

J: TRBJ2-4
V: TRBV4-1
CDR3: ASSQGAGPTLLAKNIQY

J: TRBJ2-1
V: TRBV7-2
CDR3: ASSLWGSEQF

J: TRBJ2-4
V: TRBV6-1
CDR3: ASSEEAGGLKIAKNIQY

J: TRBJ2-6
V: TRBV4-3
CDR3: ASSQGGTGGVGANVLT

J: TRBJ1-5
V: TRBV7-2
CDR3: ASSLVSQGGGNQPQH

J: TRBJ2-2
V: TRBV7-8
CDR3: ASSLTGGRTGELF

J: TRBJ2-7
V: TRBV27
CDR3: ASSTRDEQY

J: TRBJ1-6
V: TRBV11-2
CDR3: ASSASGGSYNSPLH

J: TRBJ1-1
V: TRBV4-1
CDR3: ASSHPGMRNTEAF

J: TRBJ1-4
V: TRBV19
CDR3: ASSRTGFTNEKLF

J: TRBJ2-1
V: TRBV28
CDR3: ASSRSGGPYNEQF

J: TRBJ1-2
V: TRBV27
CDR3: ASSLGASGLYGYT

J: TRBJ1-2
V: TRBV7-2
CDR3: ASSLGGVDKGGYT

J: TRBJ1-5
V: TRBV10-2
CDR3: ASGGSYQPQH

J: TRBJ1-2
V: TRBV30
CDR3: AWSVWSDYGYT

J: TRBJ2-1
V: TRBV7-2
CDR3: ASSPDRGRWGEQF

J: TRBJ2-7
V: TRBV28
CDR3: ASSFEILSSYEQY

J: TRBJ2-1
V: TRBV19
CDR3: ASSTPSGGRYNEQF

J: TRBJ2-3
V: TRBV6-1
CDR3: ASNLEAEADTQY

J: TRBJ2-2
V: TRBV2
CDR3: ASDPGLARTGELF

J: TRBJ1-2
V: TRBV5-1
CDR3: ASSLGGGETNYGYT

J: TRBJ1-1
V: TRBV6-6
CDR3: ASTIGGETEAF

J: TRBJ1-4
V: TRBV28
CDR3: ASSQRQGVWEKLF

J: TRBJ1-2
V: TRBV10-1
CDR3: ASSDSGNYGYT

J: TRBJ1-5
V: TRBV4-1
CDR3: ASSRGGNQPQH